This TCR beta chain was identified in a study of CD8 T cells in Susac syndrome. Study-wide results and caveats: Only a relatively small number of individuals were included in the TCR sequencing and HLA analysis.

CDR1 is SGHTA, CDR2 FQGNSA, per germline. The ends were cut back, 1 base at V and 3 bases at J, with 10 bases in the middle. The CDR3 runs 14 residues. The CD8+ and CD4+ T cells were negatively isolated, with the TEMRA cells enriched by FACS. A note on this clonotype: Its antigen is not identified.

Random-hexamer reverse transcription was applied to about 0.45 to 1 ug RNA. One entry per CDR3 protein results from TCRdb running MiXCR on the immunoSEQ multiplex PCR reads. The table includes fewer than 250,000 distinct CDR3 sequences, 80% to 95% detected once. Material: CD8+ T cells from PBMCs. This chain joins TRBV7-2 and TRBJ2-7; the D gene is possibly TRBD2 (5 bases). This TCR derives from a human donor with multiple sclerosis. The CDR3 bases are TGTGCCAGCAGCTTAGTTGGAGGCCACTACGAGCAGTACTTC. This translates into CASSLVGGHYEQYF.